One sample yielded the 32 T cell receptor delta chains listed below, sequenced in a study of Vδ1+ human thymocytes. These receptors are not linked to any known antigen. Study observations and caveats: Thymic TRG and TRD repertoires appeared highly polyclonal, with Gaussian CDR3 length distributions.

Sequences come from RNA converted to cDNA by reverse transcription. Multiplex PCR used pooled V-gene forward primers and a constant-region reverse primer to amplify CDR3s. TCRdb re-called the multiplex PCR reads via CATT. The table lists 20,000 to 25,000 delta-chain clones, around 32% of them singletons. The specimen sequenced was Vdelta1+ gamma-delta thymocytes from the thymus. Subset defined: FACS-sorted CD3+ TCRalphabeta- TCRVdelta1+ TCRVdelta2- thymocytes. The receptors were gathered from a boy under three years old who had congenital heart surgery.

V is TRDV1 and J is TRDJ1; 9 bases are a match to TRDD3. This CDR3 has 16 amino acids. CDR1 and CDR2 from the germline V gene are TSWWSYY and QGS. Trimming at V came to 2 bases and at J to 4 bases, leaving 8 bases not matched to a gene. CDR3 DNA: TGTGCTCTTGGGGAAATCACTGGGGGACAGAGCGATAAACTCATCTTT. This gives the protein CALGEITGGQSDKLIF.

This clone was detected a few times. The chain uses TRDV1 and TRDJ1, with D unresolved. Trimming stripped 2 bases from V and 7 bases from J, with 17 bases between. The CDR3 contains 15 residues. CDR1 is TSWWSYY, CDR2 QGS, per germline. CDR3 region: CALGEIFAGVRKLIF. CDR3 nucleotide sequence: TGTGCTCTTGGGGAAATTTTTGCTGGTGTTCGTAAACTCATCTTT.

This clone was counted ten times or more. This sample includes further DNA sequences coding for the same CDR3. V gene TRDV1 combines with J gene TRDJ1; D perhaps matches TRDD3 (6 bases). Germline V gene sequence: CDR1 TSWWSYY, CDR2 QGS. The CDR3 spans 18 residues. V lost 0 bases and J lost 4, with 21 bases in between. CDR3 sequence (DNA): TGTGCTCTTGGGGAACTAACGAGACTGGGAATGGGGGTCGATAAACTCATCTTT. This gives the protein CALGELTRLGMGVDKLIF.

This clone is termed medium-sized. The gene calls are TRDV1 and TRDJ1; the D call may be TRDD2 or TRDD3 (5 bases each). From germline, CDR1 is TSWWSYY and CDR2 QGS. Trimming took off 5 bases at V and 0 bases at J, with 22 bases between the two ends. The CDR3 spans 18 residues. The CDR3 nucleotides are TGTGCTCTTGGGAAAGGGGGTTTGCTCCTAGGGTACACCGATAAACTCATCTTT. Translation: CALGKGGLLLGYTDKLIF.

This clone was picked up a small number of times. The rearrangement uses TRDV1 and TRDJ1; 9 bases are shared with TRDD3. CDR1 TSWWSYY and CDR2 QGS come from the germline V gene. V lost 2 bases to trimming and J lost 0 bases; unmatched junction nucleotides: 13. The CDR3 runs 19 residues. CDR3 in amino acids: CALGEKRRWGMEYTDKLIF. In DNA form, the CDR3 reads TGTGCTCTTGGGGAAAAGCGACGCTGGGGGATGGAGTACACCGATAAACTCATCTTT.

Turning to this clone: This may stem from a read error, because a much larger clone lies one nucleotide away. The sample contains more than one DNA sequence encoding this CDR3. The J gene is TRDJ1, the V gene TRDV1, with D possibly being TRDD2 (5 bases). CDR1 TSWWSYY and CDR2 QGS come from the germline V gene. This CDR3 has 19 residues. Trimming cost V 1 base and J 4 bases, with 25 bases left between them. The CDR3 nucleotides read TGTGCTCTTGGGGAACCAAATTTTCAGTCCTATCCGGTAGTCGATAAACTCATCTTT. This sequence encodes CALGEPNFQSYPVVDKLIF.

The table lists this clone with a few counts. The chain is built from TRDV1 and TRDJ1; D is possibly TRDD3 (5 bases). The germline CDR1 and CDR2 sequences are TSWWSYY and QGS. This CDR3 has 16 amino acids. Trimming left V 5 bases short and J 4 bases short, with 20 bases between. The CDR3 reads CALGRGMGRLIDKLIF. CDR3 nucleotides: TGTGCTCTTGGGAGGGGAATGGGCCGACTCATCGATAAACTCATCTTT.

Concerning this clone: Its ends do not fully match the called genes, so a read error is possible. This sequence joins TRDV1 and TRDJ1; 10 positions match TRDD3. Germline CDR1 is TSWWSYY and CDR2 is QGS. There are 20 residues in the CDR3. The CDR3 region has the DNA TGTGCTCTTGGGGAAAATCTCGATTCCTGTACTGGGGGATTGACCGGTAAACTCATCTTT. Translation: CALGENLDSCTGGLTGKLIF.

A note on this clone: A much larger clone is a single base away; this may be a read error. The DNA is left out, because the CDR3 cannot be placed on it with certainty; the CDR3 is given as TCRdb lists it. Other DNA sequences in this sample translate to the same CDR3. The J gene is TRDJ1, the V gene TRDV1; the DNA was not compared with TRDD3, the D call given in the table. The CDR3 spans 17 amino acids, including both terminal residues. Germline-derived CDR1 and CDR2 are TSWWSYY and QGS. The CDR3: CALGELRGYACTDKLIF.

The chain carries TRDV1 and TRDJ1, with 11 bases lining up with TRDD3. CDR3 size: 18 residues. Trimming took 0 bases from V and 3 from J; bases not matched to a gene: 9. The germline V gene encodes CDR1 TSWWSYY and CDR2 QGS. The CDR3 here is CALGELRWGIRRADKLIF. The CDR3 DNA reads TGTGCTCTTGGGGAACTACGGTGGGGGATACGGAGGGCCGATAAACTCATCTTT.

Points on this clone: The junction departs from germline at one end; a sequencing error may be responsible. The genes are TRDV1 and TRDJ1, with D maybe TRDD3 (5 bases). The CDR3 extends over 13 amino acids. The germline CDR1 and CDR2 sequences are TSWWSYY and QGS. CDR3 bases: TGTGCCCTTGGGGAACGTACGGCCGATAAACTCATCTTT. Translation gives CALGERTADKLIF.

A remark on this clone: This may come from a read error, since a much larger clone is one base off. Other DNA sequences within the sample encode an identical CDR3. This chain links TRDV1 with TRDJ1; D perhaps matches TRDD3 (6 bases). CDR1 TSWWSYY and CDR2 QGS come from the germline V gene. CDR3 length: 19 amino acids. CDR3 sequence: CALGEAGPSGEPYTDKLIF. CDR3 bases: TGTGCCCTTGGGGAGGCTGGGCCCTCGGGGGAACCGTACACCGATAAACTCATCTTT.

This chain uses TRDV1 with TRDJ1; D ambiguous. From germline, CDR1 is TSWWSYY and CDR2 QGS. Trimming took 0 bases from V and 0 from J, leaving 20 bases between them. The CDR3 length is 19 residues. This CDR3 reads CALGELVAAGWHYTDKLIF. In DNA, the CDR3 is TGTGCTCTTGGGGAACTCGTTGCGGCGGGTTGGCATTACACCGATAAACTCATCTTT.

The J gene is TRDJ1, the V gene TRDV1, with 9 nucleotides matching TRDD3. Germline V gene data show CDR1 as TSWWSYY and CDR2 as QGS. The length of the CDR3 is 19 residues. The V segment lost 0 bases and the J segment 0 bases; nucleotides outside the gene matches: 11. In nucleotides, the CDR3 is TGTGCTCTTGGGGAACTGGAGGGGGTCACTGGGGGACACACCGATAAACTCATCTTT. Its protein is CALGELEGVTGGHTDKLIF.

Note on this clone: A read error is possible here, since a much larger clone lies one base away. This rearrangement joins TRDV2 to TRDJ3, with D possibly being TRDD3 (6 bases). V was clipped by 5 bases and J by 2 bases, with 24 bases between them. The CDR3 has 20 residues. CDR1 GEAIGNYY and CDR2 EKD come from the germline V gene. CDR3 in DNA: TGTGCCTGTGCCACTTATGGGCTTTCTGACTGGGCCTGGGACACCCGACAGATGTTTTTC. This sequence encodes CACATYGLSDWAWDTRQMFF.

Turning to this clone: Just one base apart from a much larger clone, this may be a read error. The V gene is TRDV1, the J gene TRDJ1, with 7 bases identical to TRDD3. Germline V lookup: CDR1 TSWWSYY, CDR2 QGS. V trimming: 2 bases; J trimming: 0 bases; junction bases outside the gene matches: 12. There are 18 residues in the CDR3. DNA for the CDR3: TGTGCTCTTGGGGAATATCCCCATGTCTGGGGGTACACCGATAAACTCATCTTT. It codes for CALGEYPHVWGYTDKLIF.

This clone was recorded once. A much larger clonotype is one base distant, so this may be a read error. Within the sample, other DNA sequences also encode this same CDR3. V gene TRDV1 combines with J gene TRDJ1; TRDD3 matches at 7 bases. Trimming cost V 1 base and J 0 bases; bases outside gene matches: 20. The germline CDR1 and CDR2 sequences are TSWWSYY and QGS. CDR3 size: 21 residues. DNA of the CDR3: TGTGCTCTTGGGGAACCCCTCCTCGACGGCCAGCAACTGGGGTACACCGATAAACTCATCTTT. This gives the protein CALGEPLLDGQQLGYTDKLIF.

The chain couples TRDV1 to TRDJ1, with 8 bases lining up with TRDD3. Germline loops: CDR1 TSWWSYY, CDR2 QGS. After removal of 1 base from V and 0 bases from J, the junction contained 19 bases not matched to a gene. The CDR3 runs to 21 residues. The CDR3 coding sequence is TGTGCTCTTGGGGAACACGATGGTGACGGCTGGGGGACCCGGTACACCGATAAACTCATCTTT. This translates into CALGEHDGDGWGTRYTDKLIF.

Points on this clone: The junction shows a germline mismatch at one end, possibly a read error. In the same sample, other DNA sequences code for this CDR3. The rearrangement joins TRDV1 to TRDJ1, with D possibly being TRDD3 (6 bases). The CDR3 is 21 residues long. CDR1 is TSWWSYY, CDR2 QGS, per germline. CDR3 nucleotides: TGTGCTCTTGGTCTTTCCTGTACAGGGGATCTAACTGGGAACCACACCGATAAACTCATCTTC. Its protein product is CALGLSCTGDLTGNHTDKLIF.

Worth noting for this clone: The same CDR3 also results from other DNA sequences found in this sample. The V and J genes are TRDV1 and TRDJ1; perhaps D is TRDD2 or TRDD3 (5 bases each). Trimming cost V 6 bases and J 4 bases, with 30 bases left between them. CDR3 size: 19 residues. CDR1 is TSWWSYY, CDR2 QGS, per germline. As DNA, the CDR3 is TGTGCTCTTGGTCCCGAGGGCCGGCCCTACCGGGGACCCATCGATAAACTCATCTTT. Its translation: CALGPEGRPYRGPIDKLIF.

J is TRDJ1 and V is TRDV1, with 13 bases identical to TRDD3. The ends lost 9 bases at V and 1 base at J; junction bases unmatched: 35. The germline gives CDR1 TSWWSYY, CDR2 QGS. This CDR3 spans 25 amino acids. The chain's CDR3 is CALSCPTDSRGLGDTSSRVTDKLIF. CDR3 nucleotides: TGTGCTCTATCATGCCCAACGGATTCCCGGGGACTGGGGGATACGAGCAGCAGGGTCACCGATAAACTCATCTTT.

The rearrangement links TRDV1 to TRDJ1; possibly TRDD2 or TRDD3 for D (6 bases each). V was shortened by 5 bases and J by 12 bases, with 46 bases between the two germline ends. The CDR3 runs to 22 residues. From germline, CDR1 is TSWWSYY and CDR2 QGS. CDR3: CALGPGPAMGWGAFRYTDRVIF. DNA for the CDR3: TGTGCTCTTGGGCCAGGCCCGGCGATGGGCTGGGGAGCCTTCCGTTACACCGATAGAGTCATCTTT.

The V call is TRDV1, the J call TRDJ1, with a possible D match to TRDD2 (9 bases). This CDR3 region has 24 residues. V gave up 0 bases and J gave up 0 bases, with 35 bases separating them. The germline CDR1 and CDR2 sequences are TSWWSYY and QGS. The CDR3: CALGELPGAFLPYTGGPNTDKLIF. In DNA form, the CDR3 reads TGTGCTCTTGGGGAACTCCCTGGGGCCTTCCTACCTTATACTGGGGGTCCGAACACCGATAAACTCATCTTT.

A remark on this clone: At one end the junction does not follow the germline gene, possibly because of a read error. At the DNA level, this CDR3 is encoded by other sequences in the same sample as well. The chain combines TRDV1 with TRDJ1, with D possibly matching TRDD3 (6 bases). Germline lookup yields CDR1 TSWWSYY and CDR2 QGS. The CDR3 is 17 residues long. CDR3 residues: CALGTKGGPPYTDKLIF. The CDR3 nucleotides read TGTGCTCTTGGGACAAAGGGGGGACCCCCGTACACGGATAAACTCATCTTT.

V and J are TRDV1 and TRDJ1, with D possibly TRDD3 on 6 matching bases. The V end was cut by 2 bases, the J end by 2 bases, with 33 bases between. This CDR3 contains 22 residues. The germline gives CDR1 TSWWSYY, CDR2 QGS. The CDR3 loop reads CALGEFAASPGDYDLMTDKLIF. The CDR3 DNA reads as TGTGCTCTTGGGGAATTCGCGGCTTCCCCGGGGGACTACGACCTTATGACCGATAAACTCATCTTT.

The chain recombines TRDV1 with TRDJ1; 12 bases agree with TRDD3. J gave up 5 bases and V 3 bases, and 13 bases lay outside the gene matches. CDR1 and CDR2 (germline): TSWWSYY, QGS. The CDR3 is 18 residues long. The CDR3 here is CALGDGLLLGDTWDKLIF. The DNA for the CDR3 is TGTGCTCTTGGGGACGGCCTACTGCTGGGGGATACGTGGGATAAACTCATCTTT.

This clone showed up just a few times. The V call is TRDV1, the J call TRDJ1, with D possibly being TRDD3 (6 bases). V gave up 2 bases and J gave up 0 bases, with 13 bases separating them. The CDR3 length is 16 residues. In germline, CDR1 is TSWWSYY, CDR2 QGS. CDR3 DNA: TGTGCTCTTGGGGAATATAGAGGGGGACACACCGATAAACTCATCTTT. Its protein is CALGEYRGGHTDKLIF.

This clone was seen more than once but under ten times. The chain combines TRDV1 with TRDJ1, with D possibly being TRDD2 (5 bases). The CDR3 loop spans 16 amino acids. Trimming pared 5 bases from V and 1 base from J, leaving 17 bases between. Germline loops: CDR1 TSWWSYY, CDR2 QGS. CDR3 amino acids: CALGKTSGHFTDKLIF. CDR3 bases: TGTGCTCTTGGGAAAACTTCCGGACATTTCACCGATAAACTCATCTTT.

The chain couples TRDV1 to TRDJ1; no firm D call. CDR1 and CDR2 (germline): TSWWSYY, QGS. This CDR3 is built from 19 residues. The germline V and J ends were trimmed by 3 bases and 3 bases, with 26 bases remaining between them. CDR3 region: CALGDSLFQGLRWPDKLIF. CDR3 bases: TGTGCTCTTGGGGACTCCCTTTTCCAAGGGCTACGCTGGCCCGATAAACTCATCTTT.

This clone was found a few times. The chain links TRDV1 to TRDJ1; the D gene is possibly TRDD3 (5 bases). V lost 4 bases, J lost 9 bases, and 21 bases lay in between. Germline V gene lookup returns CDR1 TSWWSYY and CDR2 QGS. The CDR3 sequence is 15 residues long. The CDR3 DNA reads TGTGCTCTTGGGGCCCAATTCCGGACGCCCTGGGAACTCATCTTT. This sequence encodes CALGAQFRTPWELIF.

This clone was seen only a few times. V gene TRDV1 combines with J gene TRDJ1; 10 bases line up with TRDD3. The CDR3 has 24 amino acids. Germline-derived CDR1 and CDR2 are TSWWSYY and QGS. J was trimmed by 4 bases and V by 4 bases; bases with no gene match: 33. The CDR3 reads CALGVSPFLRAFFLRGIRYDKLIF. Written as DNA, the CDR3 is TGTGCTCTTGGGGTCTCTCCCTTCCTGCGAGCCTTCTTCCTGCGGGGGATACGATACGATAAACTCATCTTT.

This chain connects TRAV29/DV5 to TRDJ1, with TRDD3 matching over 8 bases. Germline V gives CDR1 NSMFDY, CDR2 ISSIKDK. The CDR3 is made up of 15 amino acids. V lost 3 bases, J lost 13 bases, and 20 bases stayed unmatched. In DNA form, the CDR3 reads TGTGCAGCAAAGGGGAGGCTGGGGCACCACTGGGGGGCCATCTTT. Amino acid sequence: CAAKGRLGHHWGAIF.